This T cell receptor (beta chain) was identified in a study of T-cell reconstitution after alpha-beta-depleted transplantation in children. Study conclusions and caveats: Approximately two months post-transplant, alpha-beta T cells reportedly originated from several hundred expanded graft clones.

CDR1 and CDR2 (germline): SGHVS, FNYEAQ. Trimming took off 1 base at V and 4 bases at J, with 10 bases between the two ends. The CDR3 loop spans 14 amino acids. Researchers prepared the TCRbeta library using unique molecular identifiers, the study reports. TCRdb called the PCR reads again in MiXCR, with one record for every CDR3 protein. Of under 750,000 distinct CDR3 sequences listed, 20% to 25% are singletons. About this clonotype itself: Its antigen remains unidentified.

The input for sequencing was PBMCs, mostly from graft donor cells, taken 360 days after TCRalphabeta/CD19-depleted stem cell transplant. The rearrangement joins TRBV7-6 to TRBJ2-5; D ambiguous. The receptor comes from a boy in the first two years of life who had a stem cell transplant for acute myeloid leukemia, so the T cells may come from the graft donor. CDR3 sequence reads: CASSLGGIVETQYF. CDR3 DNA sequence: TGTGCCAGCAGCTTAGGGGGTATCGTAGAGACCCAGTACTTC.